This T cell receptor beta chain came from a study of blood T cell repertoires in COVID-19. About the research overall: T cells, B-cell-depleted T cells, or PBMCs provided the cDNA or gDNA that served as material.

Clones were read by immunoSEQ multiplex PCR, and TCRdb kept only the in-frame ones, dropping some. The sample holds around 100,000 clones, roughly 90% seen once. Seattle's cohort entered during active infection and was followed longitudinally. Trimming at V came to 6 bases and at J to 8 bases, leaving 8 bases not matched to a gene. CDR3 length: 14 amino acids. Per germline, CDR1 MNHEY and CDR2 SVGAGI. Sequencing was carried out using peripheral blood. The sequence came from a woman between 45 and 60 years old with COVID-19, enrolled during active disease. The rearrangement uses TRBV6-5 and TRBJ1-4, with 8 bases that match TRBD1. The CDR3 coding sequence is TGTGCCAGCAGCCAGACAGGGGTGATGGAAAAACTGTTTTTT. Protein product: CASSQTGVMEKLFF.